This TCR beta chain comes out of a study of CD8+CD57+ T cells in acquired aplastic anemia. Genomic DNA was employed as the template in profiling TCR beta VDJ and CDR3. TCRdb ran MiXCR on the reads and lists one entry per CDR3 protein. Among 180,000 or so distinct CDR3 sequences listed, about half were seen once. In its sample, this clonotype was seen many times. An expansion of CD8+CD57+ cells by flow cytometry had been shown in patients chosen for sequencing. Trimming took 6 bases from V and 4 from J; bases not matched to a gene: 6. This CDR3 is 15 amino acids long. The sample comprised sorted CD4+, CD8+, or CD8+CD57+ T cells (not recorded which) from PBMCs. This rearrangement joins TRBV12-3 or TRBV12-4 to TRBJ2-2; 9 bases fit TRBD1. The clonotype was recovered from a human donor with aplastic anemia. The CDR3 reads CASSTGQGGTGELFF. The CDR3 DNA reads TGTGCCAGCAGCACGGGACAGGGTGGCACCGGGGAGCTGTTTTTT.